This T cell receptor (beta chain) was profiled in a study of shared clonotypes between healthy human individuals. Clones were read by immunoSEQ multiplex PCR, and TCRdb kept only the in-frame ones, dropping some. The sample lists around 510,000 clones; about 96% were seen once. V lost 0 bases and J 2 bases, leaving 10 bases between the germline ends. Germline V lookup: CDR1 SGHTA, CDR2 FQGNSA. CDR3 length equals 15 residues. Material: naive CD4+ T cells sorted from blood. As to subset: CD45RA+ positively selected. The chain carries TRBV7-2 and TRBJ2-5; possible D gene TRBD1, 5 bases. This clonotype originated in a woman aged 30 to 39 in good health. CDR3 amino acids: CASSLAGAVQETQYF. The CDR3, as DNA: TGTGCCAGCAGCTTAGCTGGGGCAGTACAAGAGACCCAGTACTTC.